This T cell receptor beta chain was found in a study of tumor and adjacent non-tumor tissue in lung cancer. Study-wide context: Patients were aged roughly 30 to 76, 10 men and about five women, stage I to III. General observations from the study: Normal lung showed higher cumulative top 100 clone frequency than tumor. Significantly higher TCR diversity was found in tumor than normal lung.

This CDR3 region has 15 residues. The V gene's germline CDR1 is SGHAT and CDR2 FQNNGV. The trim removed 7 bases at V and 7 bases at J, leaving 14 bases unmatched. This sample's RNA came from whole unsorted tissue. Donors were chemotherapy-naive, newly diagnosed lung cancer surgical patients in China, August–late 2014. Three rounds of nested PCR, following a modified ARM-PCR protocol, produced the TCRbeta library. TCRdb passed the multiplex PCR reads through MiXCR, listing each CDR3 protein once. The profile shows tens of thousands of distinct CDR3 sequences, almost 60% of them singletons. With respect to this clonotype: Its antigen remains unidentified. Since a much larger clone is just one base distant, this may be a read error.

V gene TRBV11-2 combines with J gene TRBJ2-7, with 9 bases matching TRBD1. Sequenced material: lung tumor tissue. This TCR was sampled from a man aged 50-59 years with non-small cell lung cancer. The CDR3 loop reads CASNLGHRGQGEQYF. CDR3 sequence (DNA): TGTGCCAGCAACTTGGGCCACAGGGGGCAGGGTGAGCAGTACTTC.